The 28 T cell receptor beta chains listed next were all sequenced from one sample in a study of identical twins. TCRdb ran MiXCR on the 5' RACE reads and lists one entry per CDR3 protein. This sample has 200,000 to 300,000 distinct CDR3 sequences; under 12% occur once, and the top ten carry 10%. Material: memory T cells sorted from blood. These receptor sequences come from a man aged 50 or older in good health.

This clonotype has only a few counts. The chain joins TRBV12-3 or TRBV12-4 to TRBJ2-7; no clear D. The ends were cut back, 6 bases at V and 4 bases at J, with 10 bases in the middle. The CDR3 is 12 amino acids. The CDR3 spells CASSRIGYEQYF. DNA for the CDR3: TGTGCCAGCAGCCGAATTGGGTACGAGCAGTACTTC.

This clonotype was seen at least ten times. The chain joins TRBV6-2 or TRBV6-3 to TRBJ1-1, with a possible D match to TRBD1 (6 bases). This CDR3 region has 15 residues. V was cut by 6 bases and J by 3 bases, with 17 bases left in between. CDR1 and CDR2 (germline): MNHEY, SVGEGT. In nucleotides, the CDR3 is TGTGCCAGCAGAAAGGGGACATTGTCGGACACTGAAGCTTTCTTT. It encodes CASRKGTLSDTEAFF.

The chain has TRBV11-2 and TRBJ1-5, with D maybe TRBD1 (6 bases). The CDR3 spans 14 residues. Germline V lookup: CDR1 SGHAT, CDR2 FQNNGV. Between the trimmed V and J ends, which lost 3 bases and 3 bases, there was a span of 9 bases. CDR3 DNA: TGTGCCAGCAGCTTGGGACATAACAATCAGCCCCAGCATTTT. This codes for CASSLGHNNQPQHF. The variable domain in full, completed from reference TRBV11-2 and TRBJ1-5, reads EAGVAQSPRYKIIEKRQSVAFWCNPISGHATLYWYQQILGQGPKLLIQFQNNGVVDDSQLPKDRFSAERLKGVDSTLKIQPAKLEDSAVYLCASSLGHNNQPQHFGDGTRLSIL.

The chain couples TRBV2 to TRBJ2-1; TRBD1 agrees at 7 bases. The CDR3 contains 13 residues. CDR1 is SNHLY, CDR2 FYNNEI, per germline. The J segment lost 7 bases and the V segment lost 6 bases, leaving 6 bases of the junction unmatched. DNA for the CDR3: TGTGCCAGCAGAACAGGGGTGGGGAATGAGCAGTTCTTC. As protein: CASRTGVGNEQFF.

This clonotype was seen a handful of times. The chain couples TRBV6-1 to TRBJ2-4; D might be TRBD1 (5 bases). Between the trimmed V and J ends, which lost 2 bases and 0 bases, there was a span of 11 bases. The germline V gene encodes CDR1 MNHNS and CDR2 SASEGT. This CDR3 contains 16 residues. In nucleotides, the CDR3 is TGTGCCAGCAGTGAAAGGGGAATCTTAGCCAAAAACATTCAGTACTTC. Translated: CASSERGILAKNIQYF.

This clonotype was seen only a few times. The chain links TRBV7-6 to TRBJ2-7; TRBD2 matches 8 bases. The germline CDR1 and CDR2 sequences are SGHVS and FNYEAQ. The ends lost 1 base at V and 1 base at J; junction bases unmatched: 12. The CDR3 loop spans 18 amino acids. CDR3 DNA sequence: TGTGCCAGCAGCTTAGGGCGGGGGGACGTATCGCCTTCCTACGAGCAGTACTTC. It codes for CASSLGRGDVSPSYEQYF.

This clonotype has at least ten counts. This chain connects TRBV29-1 to TRBJ2-1; no clear D. Germline-derived CDR1 and CDR2 are SQVTM and ANQGSEA. The CDR3 runs to 12 residues. Trimming removed 6 bases at V and 1 base at J, with 7 bases between. CDR3 in amino acids: CSVELSYNEQFF. The CDR3 coding sequence is TGCAGCGTAGAGCTATCCTACAATGAGCAGTTCTTC.

V gene TRBV30 combines with J gene TRBJ1-1, with D perhaps matching TRBD1 (6 bases). This CDR3 is 14 amino acids long. CDR1 GTSNPN and CDR2 SVGIG come from the germline V gene (reference sequence). V lost 4 bases and J lost 1, with 13 bases in between. The CDR3 DNA is TGTGCCTGGACCCAGGGGACGGGGAACACTGAAGCTTTCTTT. Translation: CAWTQGTGNTEAFF.

This clonotype was observed a few times. The chain couples TRBV10-3 to TRBJ2-2, with TRBD2 as a possible D gene (5 bases). V was shortened by 2 bases and J by 1 base, with 8 bases between the two germline ends. The CDR3 length is 15 residues. Germline CDR1 ENHRY, CDR2 SYGVKD. Here the CDR3 reads CAISEGEMNTGELFF. The DNA for the CDR3 is TGTGCCATCAGTGAGGGGGAGATGAACACCGGGGAGCTGTTTTTT.

This clonotype was counted at least ten times. The rearrangement uses TRBV6-5 and TRBJ2-6; TRBD1 aligns across 10 bases. The trim removed 2 bases at V and 2 bases at J, leaving 0 bases unmatched. Germline V CDR1 and CDR2: MNHEY, SVGAGI. The CDR3 has 16 residues. Written as DNA, the CDR3 is TGTGCCAGCAGTTACGGACAGGGGGCTGGGGCCAACGTCCTGACTTTC. This gives the protein CASSYGQGAGANVLTF.

This clonotype was found many times. This chain connects TRBV11-2 to TRBJ2-7; 9 positions match TRBD1. Per the germline V gene, CDR1 is SGHAT and CDR2 is FQNNGV. V was pared by 0 bases and J by 7 bases, with 4 bases of the junction left unmatched. The CDR3 spans 14 residues. The CDR3 region is CASSLEGTGREQYF. In nucleotides, the CDR3 is TGTGCCAGCAGCTTAGAAGGGACAGGGAGGGAGCAGTACTTC.

At least ten counts were recorded for this clonotype. The chain carries TRBV6-1 and TRBJ2-1; the match to TRBD1 covers 9 bases. CDR1 is MNHNS and CDR2 is SASEGT in the germline V gene. V was pared by 5 bases and J by 8 bases, with 13 bases of the junction left unmatched. This CDR3 has 16 residues. The CDR3, as DNA: TGTGCCAGCAGTCCTACGCCGGGACAGGGCATCCATGAGCAGTTCTTC. This sequence encodes CASSPTPGQGIHEQFF.

This clonotype occurred a few times. This rearrangement joins TRBV12-3 or TRBV12-4 to TRBJ2-3; possible D gene TRBD1, 6 bases. This CDR3 comprises 16 residues. V shed 5 bases and J shed 4 bases, with 19 bases lying between them. CDR3 in amino acids: CASSTGQTLSADTQYF. CDR3 nucleotide sequence: TGTGCCAGCAGTACGGGACAAACCTTAAGCGCAGATACGCAGTATTTT.

V gene TRBV20-1 combines with J gene TRBJ2-2; 9 bases fit TRBD2. The V and J ends lost 1 base and 5 bases, in that order; junction bases with no gene match: 5. The germline V gene encodes CDR1 DFQATT and CDR2 SNEGSKA (reference sequence). The CDR3 contains 15 residues. The CDR3 here is CSARGQLAGTGELFF. For the CDR3, the DNA is TGCAGTGCTAGAGGGCAGCTAGCGGGGACCGGGGAGCTGTTTTTT.

This clonotype was detected ten times or more. The J gene is TRBJ1-1, the V gene TRBV3-1; D perhaps matches TRBD1 (5 bases). V was trimmed by 4 bases and J by 0 bases, leaving 15 bases between them. Germline assignment: CDR1 LGHDT and CDR2 YNNKEL (reference sequence). The CDR3 totals 16 residues. CDR3 DNA: TGTGCCAGCAGCCCTACCGGGACCCAAATGAACACTGAAGCTTTCTTT. It encodes CASSPTGTQMNTEAFF.

This clonotype was detected ten times or more. The genes are TRBV29-1 and TRBJ1-1; TRBD1 agrees at 9 bases. Germline assignment: CDR1 SQVTM and CDR2 ANQGSEA. The CDR3 contains 13 residues. The ends lost 7 bases at V and 5 bases at J; junction bases unmatched: 8. The CDR3 loop is CSAADRGGTEAFF. The CDR3 DNA reads TGCAGCGCAGCGGACAGGGGCGGAACTGAAGCTTTCTTT. Full variable domain (outside the CDR3, taken from reference TRBV29-1 and TRBJ1-1): SAVISQKPSRDICQRGTSLTIQCQVDSQVTMMFWYRQQPGQSLTLIATANQGSEATYESGFVIDKFPISRPNLTFSTLTVSNMSPEDSSIYLCSAADRGGTEAFFGQGTRLTVV.

The sample holds a few counts of this clonotype. This chain links TRBV20-1 with TRBJ1-3; 7 nucleotides line up with TRBD1. The CDR3 is made up of 15 amino acids. V was clipped by 5 bases and J by 0 bases; unmatched bases: 7. Looked up from germline, CDR1 is DFQATT and CDR2 is SNEGSKA (reference sequence). Here the CDR3 DNA reads TGCAGTGCTCGCCACAGGGGTTACTCTGGAAACACCATATATTTT. Its protein product is CSARHRGYSGNTIYF.

This clonotype was counted many times. The chain combines TRBV19 with TRBJ1-6; D not certain. The CDR3 spans 13 residues. V was trimmed by 6 bases and J by 7 bases, leaving 10 bases between them. Germline V gives CDR1 LNHDA, CDR2 SQIVND (reference sequence). CDR3 DNA: TGTGCCAGTAGCCGGACGGGGAATTCACCCCTCCACTTT. Encoded protein: CASSRTGNSPLHF.

Details on this clonotype: Being one base from a much bigger clone, this may be a read error. The chain recombines TRBV11-2 with TRBJ1-1; D uncertain. Germline V CDR1 and CDR2: SGHAT, FQNNGV. The V and J ends lost 0 bases and 0 bases respectively, with 11 bases between them. This CDR3 has 16 amino acids. The chain's CDR3 is CASSLDEGRLNTEAFF. CDR3 coding DNA: TGTGCCAGCAGCTTAGATGAAGGCAGGTTGAACACTGAAGCTTTCTTT.

The CDR3 region has the DNA TGTGCCAGCAGCCGGACGGACATCTGCGAGCAGTACTTC. Amino acid sequence: CASSRTDICEQYF. V usage is TRBV6-2 or TRBV6-3 and J usage is TRBJ2-7; maybe TRBD1 (5 bases). This CDR3 region has 13 residues. With 6 bases removed from V and 6 bases from J, the gap between germline ends came to 15 bases. Germline V lookup: CDR1 MNHEY, CDR2 SVGEGT.

The chain employs TRBV5-1 and TRBJ2-5, with TRBD1 identical over 10 bases. The CDR3 consists of 15 residues. V trimming: 2 bases; J trimming: 4 bases; junction bases outside the gene matches: 5. CDR1 and CDR2 (germline): SGHRS, YFSETQ. For the CDR3, the DNA is TGCGCCAGCAGCTTACAGACAGGGGGCAGAGAGACCCAGTACTTC. The encoded protein is CASSLQTGGRETQYF.

This clonotype was observed many times. The rearrangement links TRBV6-5 to TRBJ2-7; D possibly corresponds to TRBD1 (6 bases). This CDR3 has 15 amino acids. The V gene's germline CDR1 is MNHEY and CDR2 SVGAGI. The germline V and J ends were trimmed by 2 bases and 3 bases, with 14 bases remaining between them. This CDR3 is CASSYTRQEHYEQYF. In DNA, the CDR3 is TGTGCCAGCAGTTACACAAGACAGGAGCACTACGAGCAGTACTTC.

The chain has TRBV3-1 and TRBJ2-7; D may be TRBD2 (7 bases). CDR1 is LGHDT, CDR2 YNNKEL, per germline (reference sequence). The V end lost 6 bases, the J end lost 2 bases, and 11 bases lay between the germline ends. The CDR3 runs to 13 residues. Written as DNA, the CDR3 is TGTGCCAGCAGGGGGGGGGCAACCTACGAGCAGTACTTC. Its protein is CASRGGATYEQYF.

Relative to its sample, this clonotype is medium-sized. The V call is TRBV6-9, the J call TRBJ2-4; TRBD1 is a possible D gene (5 bases). Trimming cost V 5 bases and J 0 bases, with 20 bases left between them. Germline values: CDR1 MNHGY, CDR2 SVAAGI. The CDR3 contains 18 residues. This CDR3 is CASSPLRRTPIAKNIQYF. The DNA for the CDR3 is TGTGCCAGCAGTCCCCTTCGGCGGACACCAATAGCCAAAAACATTCAGTACTTC.

The chain couples TRBV19 to TRBJ2-1, with a tentative D call TRBD1 (6 bases). V dropped 6 bases and J dropped 7 bases, with 16 bases sitting between them. Per germline, CDR1 LNHDA and CDR2 SQIVND (reference sequence). The CDR3 length is 14 residues. CDR3 nucleotide sequence: TGTGCCAGTAGACCCGATACAGGGAAGAATGAGCAGTTCTTC. It translates to CASRPDTGKNEQFF. The full variable domain, completed using reference TRBV19 and TRBJ2-1, is DGGITQSPKYLFRKEGQNVTLSCEQNLNHDAMYWYRQDPGQGLRLIYYSQIVNDFQKGDIAEGYSVSREKKESFPLTVTSAQKNPTAFYLCASRPDTGKNEQFFGPGTRLTVL.

This chain links TRBV19 with TRBJ2-7; 8 bases map to TRBD1. CDR1 is LNHDA, CDR2 SQIVND, per germline (reference sequence). This CDR3 spans 15 amino acids. V was clipped by 5 bases and J by 3 bases; unmatched bases: 9. The CDR3 loop reads CASSPGTGPFYEQYF. The CDR3 bases are TGTGCCAGTAGTCCCGGGACAGGCCCTTTCTACGAGCAGTACTTC.

In this sample, this clonotype turned up many times. J is TRBJ2-7 and V is TRBV20-1; the D gene could be TRBD1 or TRBD2 (5 bases each). The CDR3 extends over 15 amino acids. In germline, CDR1 is DFQATT, CDR2 SNEGSKA (reference sequence). V lost 3 bases and J 0 bases, leaving 15 bases between the germline ends. CDR3 region: CSARGRPLPSYEQYF. CDR3 coding DNA: TGCAGTGCTAGGGGACGCCCGCTCCCCTCCTACGAGCAGTACTTC.

This clonotype showed up just a few times. The CDR3 DNA reads TGTGCCAGCAGCCCCCCGGGACGCCACTTTAACAATGAGCAGTTCTTC. It yields the protein CASSPPGRHFNNEQFF. The chain combines TRBV3-1 with TRBJ2-1; TRBD1 or TRBD2 may be the D gene (5 bases each). V lost 4 bases, J lost 5 bases, and 18 bases lay in between. The length of the CDR3 is 16 residues. Germline loops: CDR1 LGHDT, CDR2 YNNKEL (reference sequence).